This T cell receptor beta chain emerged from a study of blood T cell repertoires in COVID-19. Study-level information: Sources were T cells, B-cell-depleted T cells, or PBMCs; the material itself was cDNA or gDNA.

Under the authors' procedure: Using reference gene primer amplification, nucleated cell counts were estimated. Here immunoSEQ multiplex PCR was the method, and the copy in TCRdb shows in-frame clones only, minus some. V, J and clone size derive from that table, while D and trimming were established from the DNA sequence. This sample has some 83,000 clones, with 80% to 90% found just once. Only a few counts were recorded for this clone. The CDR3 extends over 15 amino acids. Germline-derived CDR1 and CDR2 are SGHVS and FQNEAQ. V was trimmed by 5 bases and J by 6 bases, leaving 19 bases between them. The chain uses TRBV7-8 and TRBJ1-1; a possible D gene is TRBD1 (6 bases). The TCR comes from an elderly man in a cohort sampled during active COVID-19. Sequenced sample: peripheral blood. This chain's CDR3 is CASSTYRAARAEAFF. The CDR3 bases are TGTGCCAGCAGCACTTACAGGGCCGCCCGCGCTGAAGCTTTCTTT.